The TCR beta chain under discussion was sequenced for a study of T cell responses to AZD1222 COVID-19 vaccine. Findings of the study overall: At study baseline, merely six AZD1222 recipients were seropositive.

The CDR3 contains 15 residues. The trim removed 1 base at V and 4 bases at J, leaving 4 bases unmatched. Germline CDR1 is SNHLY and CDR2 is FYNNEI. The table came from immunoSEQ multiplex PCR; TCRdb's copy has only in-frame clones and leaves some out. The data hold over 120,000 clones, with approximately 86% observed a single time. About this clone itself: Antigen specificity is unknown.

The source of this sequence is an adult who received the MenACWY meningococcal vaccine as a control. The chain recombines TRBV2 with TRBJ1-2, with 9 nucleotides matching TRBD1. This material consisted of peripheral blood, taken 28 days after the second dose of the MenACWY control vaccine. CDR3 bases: TGTGCCAGCAGTGAAGGGGACAGGGTGGCCTATGGCTACACCTTC. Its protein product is CASSEGDRVAYGYTF.